A selection of T cell receptor beta chains follows, all from one sample in a study of cytomegalovirus exposure and HLA in healthy donors. Only in-frame clones appear in the TCRdb table, and some are missing; sequencing was by immunoSEQ multiplex PCR. There are approximately 93,000 clones in the sample; 82% occur only once, and over 3% lies in the top ten. Specimen: PBMCs. These receptors all stem from a middle-aged man in good health and CMV-seronegative. Each CDR3 is given with its conserved first and last residue.

TRBV5-4	15	TRBJ1-2	CASSYSLTGNYGYTF
TRBV7-9	13	TRBJ2-1	CASSLAGLDEQFF
TRBV5-4	13	TRBJ2-5	CASSSLGEETQYF
TRBV6-5	14	TRBJ1-2	CASSSPGGAGGYTF
TRBV4-2	17	TRBJ2-3	CASSQDRSGGPSDTQYF
TRBV29-1	13	TRBJ2-7	CSVEWETTYEQYF
TRBV5-4	14	TRBJ2-3	CAGWSGGFADTQYF
TRBV7-7	15	TRBJ2-7	CASSPTQRETGEQYF
TRBV7-6	16	TRBJ2-5	CASSLMPSGKEETQYF
TRBV6-5	14	TRBJ2-7	CASSYSRTLYEQYF
TRBV2	13	TRBJ2-1	CAGKGDSYNEQFF
TRBV6-6	14	TRBJ2-7	CASSPGTGGNEQYF
TRBV27	13	TRBJ2-1	CASSLTSANEQFF
TRBV6-1	16	TRBJ1-3	CASSEKTGLSGNTMYF
TRBV7-7	14	TRBJ2-1	CASSKLAGYNEQFF
TRBV9	15	TRBJ2-1	CASSVESGLYNEQFF
TRBV27	15	TRBJ2-3	CASSLSGLGTDTQYF
TRBV15	15	TRBJ1-2	CATRGQGLQNYGYTF
TRBV18	13	TRBJ2-3	CASSPPSSDTQYF
TRBV9	14	TRBJ2-3	CASSAAGGTDTQYF
TRBV2	15	TRBJ2-7	CASSEWTSGGYEQYF
TRBV5-1	16	TRBJ2-6	CASSLQTGSRANVLTF
TRBV6-5	14	TRBJ2-3	CASTVAGGTDTQYF
TRBV6-5	15	TRBJ1-1	CASNQGAGLNTEAFF
TRBV5-4	13	TRBJ1-2	CASSLVGGEGYTF
TRBV5-4	14	TRBJ2-3	CASSTGGSTDTQYF
TRBV11-2	14	TRBJ2-2	CASSSTGGTGELFF
TRBV7-2	13	TRBJ2-5	CASSPTYSETQYF
TRBV11-2	17	TRBJ2-1	CASSFSSGTSGRNEQFF